The T cell receptor beta chain under discussion was sequenced for a study of T cell repertoires in cytomegalovirus infection. Background on the study: Both CMV infection and a matching HLA type were indicated by public TCR beta signatures.

TCRdb called the reads again in MiXCR, with one record for every CDR3 protein. The data hold 630,000 or so distinct CDR3 sequences, with 20% to 25% observed a single time. The sample holds a few counts of this clonotype. Its specificity is not known. Findings and limits, study-wide: Public TCR beta family frequency separated CMV-and-HLA carriers, including in an independent cohort. Dominating the ex vivo response were TCR beta clonotypes that were CMV-specific and HLA-C-restricted.

Germline loops: CDR1 LGHNA, CDR2 YNFKEQ. The trim removed 0 bases at V and 5 bases at J, leaving 5 bases unmatched. CDR3 length: 15 amino acids. Sequencing input: CD8+ T cells from PBMCs. The receptor was derived from a human donor in good health (CMV status not recorded). Some clones in this sample may be carry-over from other donors' samples. This chain joins TRBV4-2 and TRBJ2-3; 7 nucleotides align to TRBD1. CDR3 sequence: CASSQDRGGKDTQYF. The CDR3 DNA follows: TGTGCCAGCAGCCAAGATCGAGGGGGCAAAGATACGCAGTATTTT.